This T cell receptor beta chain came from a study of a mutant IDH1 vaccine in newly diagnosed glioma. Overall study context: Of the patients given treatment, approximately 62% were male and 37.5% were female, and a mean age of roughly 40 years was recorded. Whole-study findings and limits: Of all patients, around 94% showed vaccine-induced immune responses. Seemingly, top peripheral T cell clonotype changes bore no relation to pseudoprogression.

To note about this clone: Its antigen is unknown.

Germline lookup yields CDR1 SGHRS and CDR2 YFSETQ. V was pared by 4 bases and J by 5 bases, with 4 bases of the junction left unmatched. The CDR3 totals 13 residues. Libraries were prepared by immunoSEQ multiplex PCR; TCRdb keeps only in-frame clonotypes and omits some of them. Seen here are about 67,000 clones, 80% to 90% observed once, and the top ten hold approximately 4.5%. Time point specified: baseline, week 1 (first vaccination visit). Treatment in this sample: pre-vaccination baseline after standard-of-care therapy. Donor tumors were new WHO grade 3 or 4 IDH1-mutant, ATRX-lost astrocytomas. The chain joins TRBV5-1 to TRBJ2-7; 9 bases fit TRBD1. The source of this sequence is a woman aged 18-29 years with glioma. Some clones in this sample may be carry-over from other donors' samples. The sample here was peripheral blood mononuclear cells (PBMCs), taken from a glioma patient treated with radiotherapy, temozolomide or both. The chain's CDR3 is CASSQGQGNEQYF. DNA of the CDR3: TGCGCCAGCAGCCAAGGACAGGGGAACGAGCAGTACTTC.